The T cell receptor (beta chain) under discussion was sequenced for a study of T cells in Graves' hyperthyroidism and ophthalmopathy. The study's findings and limits: Ophthalmopathy got predicted by the model a median about six months before its onset. Most thyroid clonotypes that were expanded above 0.001 also turned up in blood.

RNA transcripts served as the template for amplifying TCR beta CDR3 regions. When the TCR CDR3 underwent first-round RT-PCR, the HTBI primer set was used. TCRdb independently ran MiXCR on the multiplex PCR reads; one entry per CDR3 protein. The data show around 240,000 distinct CDR3 sequences, about 17% seen once. This clonotype was found many times. Antigen specificity is unknown. Trimming took 3 bases from V and 0 from J, leaving 12 bases between them. CDR3 length: 16 amino acids. Germline CDR1 reads KGHDR; CDR2 reads SFDVKD. Exclusion of a patient resulted from uncontrolled infection, other autoimmune disease, pregnancy or lactation. Every diagnosis used clinical symptoms, serum thyroxine and TRAb, thyroid ultrasound and orbital computed tomography.

The material sequenced was blood. The origin of this receptor is a woman between 18 and 30 years old with Graves' ophthalmopathy. The chain uses TRBV24-1 and TRBJ2-3, with D perhaps given as TRBD1 or TRBD2 (5 bases each). CDR3: CATSDPQGPSTDTQYF. CDR3 DNA: TGTGCCACCAGTGATCCTCAGGGACCTAGCACAGATACGCAGTATTTT.